This TCR beta chain was sequenced during a study of T cell responses to AZD1222 COVID-19 vaccine. Repertoires were generated with immunoSEQ multiplex PCR, while TCRdb's copy carries only in-frame clones and drops some. Found here are over 130,000 clones, about 90% of them singletons; the top ten hold 7.5% to 9.5%. The CDR3 is made up of 16 amino acids. V lost 3 bases to trimming and J lost 4 bases, with 14 bases between them. Germline V CDR1 and CDR2: SGDLS, YYNGEE. The sample here was peripheral blood, taken 28 days after the second dose of the MenACWY control vaccine. This receptor was identified in an adult who received the MenACWY meningococcal vaccine as a control. The chain links TRBV9 to TRBJ2-6; D might be TRBD1 (7 bases). CDR3 DNA sequence: TGTGCCAGCAGCGCAGGGGGACTTGGCGGGGCCAACGTCCTGACTTTC. This sequence encodes CASSAGGLGGANVLTF.